This T cell receptor beta chain was recorded in a study of T cell responses to AZD1222 COVID-19 vaccine. The study's findings and limits: Clonal diversity was possibly underestimated, and the donors were mostly white British, with more females.

Sequencing used immunoSEQ multiplex PCR; TCRdb keeps in-frame clones, though not all of them. The table has around 110,000 clones, roughly 88% seen once. The CDR3 sequence is 12 residues long. Trimming pared 4 bases from V and 7 bases from J, leaving 8 bases between. Per the germline V gene, CDR1 is MNHEY and CDR2 is SVGAGI. Turning to this clone: The antigen remains unidentified.

The material sequenced was peripheral blood, taken on day 0 of AZD1222 vaccination. This sequence was found in an adult in good health. The genes are TRBV6-5 and TRBJ1-5; no firm D call. This CDR3 reads CASSSTPQPQHF. The CDR3 DNA is TGTGCCAGCAGTTCGACTCCACAGCCCCAGCATTTT.